These 28 T cell receptor beta chains originate from one sample sequenced in a study of cytomegalovirus exposure and HLA in healthy donors. Use of 60 Vbeta and 13 Jbeta primers characterized the PCR. Method: immunoSEQ multiplex PCR; TCRdb's copy keeps in-frame clones and lacks some. The sample holds 150,000 or so clones, around 75% seen once. The sample taken for sequencing was PBMCs. Receptors were obtained from a woman under 30 in good health and CMV-seronegative.

V usage is TRBV7-9 and J usage is TRBJ2-3; a weak D match, TRBD1 (5 bases). V lost 3 bases and J 2 bases, leaving 9 bases between the germline ends. The CDR3 is made up of 14 amino acids. Germline CDR1 is SEHNR and CDR2 is FQNEAQ (reference sequence). The CDR3 spells CASSLGQHTDTQYF. The CDR3 DNA follows: TGTGCCAGCAGCTTGGGGCAGCACACAGATACGCAGTATTTT.

The chain couples TRBV10-1 to TRBJ2-7; D gene unclear. CDR1 is WNHNN and CDR2 is SYGVQD in the germline V gene (reference sequence). The ends were cut back, 8 bases at V and 7 bases at J, with 18 bases in the middle. The CDR3 runs 13 residues. CDR3 sequence: CASPVSPLVEQYF. CDR3 coding DNA: TGCGCCAGCCCCGTGTCCCCTCTTGTAGAGCAGTACTTC.

This clone appeared a few times. The V gene is TRBV18, the J gene TRBJ1-2, with D tentatively TRBD1 (6 bases). The CDR3 is 13 residues long. V gave up 1 base and J gave up 5 bases, with 8 bases separating them. The germline V gene has CDR1 KGHSH and CDR2 LQKENI. CDR3 in DNA: TGTGCCAGCTCACCACAGGGGGAGTATGGCTACACCTTC. It encodes CASSPQGEYGYTF. Full variable domain (missing parts from reference TRBV18 and TRBJ1-2): NAGVMQNPRHLVRRRGQEARLRCSPMKGHSHVYWYRQLPEEGLKFMVYLQKENIIDESGMPKERFSAEFPKEGPSILRIQQVVRGDSAAYFCASSPQGEYGYTFGSGTRLTVV.

The chain links TRBV12-5 to TRBJ2-5; 10 bases line up with TRBD2. Trimming took 3 bases from V and 0 from J; bases not matched to a gene: 7. Germline-derived CDR1 and CDR2 are LGHNT and FRNRAP. This CDR3 comprises 17 residues. The CDR3 bases are TGTGCTAGTGGTTTCTCTAGCGGGGGCCCGTACCAAGAGACCCAGTACTTC. Encoded protein: CASGFSSGGPYQETQYF. The entire variable domain, with the rest obtained from reference TRBV12-5 and TRBJ2-5, is as follows: DARVTQTPRHKVTEMGQEVTMRCQPILGHNTVFWYRQTMMQGLELLAYFRNRAPLDDSGMPKDRFSAEMPDATLATLKIQPSEPRDSAVYFCASGFSSGGPYQETQYFGPGTRLLVL.

This chain uses TRBV7-9 with TRBJ1-5, with D maybe TRBD1 (5 bases). The length of the CDR3 is 13 residues. Per the germline V gene, CDR1 is SEHNR and CDR2 is FQNEAQ (reference sequence). Trimming stripped 5 bases from V and 5 bases from J, with 10 bases between. CDR3 coding DNA: TGTGCCAGCAGCACCGGGGGGGATCAGCCCCAGCATTTT. Translated, it gives CASSTGGDQPQHF.

The genes are TRBV4-1 and TRBJ1-1; a weak D match, TRBD1 (5 bases). Germline CDR1 is MGHRA and CDR2 is YSYEKL. CDR3 length: 13 amino acids. Trimming pared 5 bases from V and 5 bases from J, leaving 12 bases between. Here the CDR3 DNA reads TGCGCCAGCAGCAAAAGCGGGGGGACTGAAGCTTTCTTT. Protein product: CASSKSGGTEAFF.

This clone has only a few counts. The CDR3, as DNA: TGTGCGAGTGCGCCTCTCCAAGAGACCCAGTACTTC. Its protein product is CASAPLQETQYF. The chain employs TRBV7-7 and TRBJ2-5; D is undetermined. Germline-derived CDR1 and CDR2 are SSHAT and FNYEAQ (reference sequence). The CDR3 covers 12 residues. The variable domain in full, completed from reference TRBV7-7 and TRBJ2-5, reads GAGVSQSPRYKVTKRGQDVTLRCDPISSHATLYWYQQALGQGPEFLTYFNYEAQPDKSGLPSDRFSAERPEGSISTLTIQRTEQRDSAMYRCASAPLQETQYFGPGTRLLVL.

V is TRBV30 and J is TRBJ1-1; the D is unclear. CDR1 and CDR2 from the germline V gene are GTSNPN and SVGIG (reference sequence). The CDR3 runs to 12 residues. Trimming left V 2 bases short and J 5 bases short, with 9 bases between. The CDR3: CAWSPGVTEAFF. CDR3 coding DNA: TGTGCCTGGAGTCCCGGGGTTACTGAAGCTTTCTTT.

The chain employs TRBV19 and TRBJ2-7; 10 bases map to TRBD1. The V segment lost 8 bases and the J segment 6 bases; nucleotides outside the gene matches: 7. The V gene's germline CDR1 is LNHDA and CDR2 SQIVND (reference sequence). This CDR3 comprises 13 residues. CDR3: CASSDRGGVEQYF. DNA for the CDR3: TGTGCCAGTTCGGACAGGGGGGGGGTCGAGCAGTACTTC.

The chain links TRBV5-6 to TRBJ1-1; 9 bases line up with TRBD1. V shed 3 bases and J 11 bases; nucleotides not matched to a gene: 8. Germline-derived CDR1 and CDR2 are SGHDT and YYEEEE. The CDR3 runs 13 residues. CDR3 DNA sequence: TGTGCCAGCAGCTCGGGACAGGGAGTAGGTGCTTTCTTT. Protein sequence: CASSSGQGVGAFF. Combining the CDR3 with reference TRBV5-6 and TRBJ1-1 gives the whole variable domain DAGVTQSPTHLIKTRGQQVTLRCSPKSGHDTVSWYQQALGQGPQFIFQYYEEEERQRGNFPDRFSGHQFPNYSSELNVNALLLGDSALYLCASSSGQGVGAFFGQGTRLTVV.

This clone has just a few counts. This CDR3 is also generated by other DNA sequences in the sample. This sequence joins TRBV19 and TRBJ1-2; 9 nucleotides agree with TRBD1. V was pared by 5 bases and J by 8 bases, with 12 bases of the junction left unmatched. Germline V gives CDR1 LNHDA, CDR2 SQIVND (reference sequence). The CDR3 consists of 15 residues. CDR3 sequence reads: CASSLLDRGPGGYTF. The CDR3 DNA is TGTGCCAGTAGTCTCCTGGACAGGGGCCCTGGGGGCTACACCTTC.

V is TRBV18 and J is TRBJ2-2, with 11 positions matching TRBD1. The CDR3 is made up of 15 amino acids. Germline-derived CDR1 and CDR2 are KGHSH and LQKENI. The trim removed 5 bases at V and 4 bases at J, leaving 3 bases unmatched. CDR3 DNA sequence: TGTGCCAGCTCATCCGGGACAGGGGGCACCGGGGAGCTGTTTTTT. It yields the protein CASSSGTGGTGELFF.

This chain links TRBV7-2 with TRBJ2-1, with TRBD2 as a possible D gene (6 bases). Germline CDR1 SGHTA, CDR2 FQGNSA. The length of the CDR3 is 16 residues. V lost 5 bases, J lost 5 bases, and 19 bases lay in between. In nucleotides, the CDR3 is TGTGCCAGCAGCAGGCGGTTTGGGACTGAGAACAATGAGCAGTTCTTC. It specifies CASSRRFGTENNEQFF. The full variable domain, with the rest looked up from reference TRBV7-2 and TRBJ2-1, is GAGVSQSPSNKVTEKGKDVELRCDPISGHTALYWYRQSLGQGLEFLIYFQGNSAPDKSGLPSDRFSAERTGGSVSTLTIQRTQQEDSAVYLCASSRRFGTENNEQFFGPGTRLTVL.

This clone was seen more than once but under ten times. The chain has TRBV5-6 and TRBJ2-1; 9 bases are a match to TRBD1. The V segment lost 4 bases and the J segment 5 bases; nucleotides outside the gene matches: 19. CDR3 length equals 19 residues. CDR1 and CDR2 (germline): SGHDT, YYEEEE. The CDR3 DNA reads TGTGCCAGCAGCCCGGGGCCGAATTTCGGGACAGGGATAGACAATGAGCAGTTCTTC. It yields the protein CASSPGPNFGTGIDNEQFF.

The rearrangement links TRBV5-1 to TRBJ2-7, with TRBD1 identical over 11 bases. The CDR3 is made up of 12 amino acids. Germline values: CDR1 SGHRS, CDR2 YFSETQ. Trimming at V came to 6 bases and at J to 6 bases, leaving 2 bases not matched to a gene. DNA for the CDR3: TGCGCCAGCACGGACAGGGGGCCCGAGCAGTACTTC. Encoded protein: CASTDRGPEQYF.

This clone has only one observation. The chain carries TRBV6-5 and TRBJ2-3; the match to TRBD2 covers 7 bases. CDR1 MNHEY and CDR2 SVGAGI come from the germline V gene. Trimming cost V 0 bases and J 0 bases; bases outside gene matches: 3. The CDR3 is 16 amino acids. The DNA for the CDR3 is TGTGCCAGCAGTTACTCGGGGCGGGGGAGCACAGATACGCAGTATTTT. Protein sequence: CASSYSGRGSTDTQYF.

This rearrangement joins TRBV7-2 to TRBJ1-3; D perhaps matches TRBD1 (6 bases). This CDR3 spans 16 amino acids. Germline V gene lookup returns CDR1 SGHTA and CDR2 FQGNSA. Trimming cost V 5 bases and J 0 bases, with 14 bases left between them. The CDR3 spells CASSGLGHCSGNTIYF. The CDR3 nucleotides are TGTGCCAGCAGCGGATTGGGACACTGCTCTGGAAACACCATATATTTT.

The rearrangement links TRBV18 to TRBJ2-1; 11 positions agree with TRBD1. The CDR3 loop spans 17 amino acids. Trimming cost V 0 bases and J 4 bases; bases outside gene matches: 5. Germline assignment: CDR1 KGHSH and CDR2 LQKENI. CDR3 DNA: TGTGCCAGCTCACCACCGTCATGGGACAGGGGGTACAATGAGCAGTTCTTC. As protein: CASSPPSWDRGYNEQFF.

This clone was picked up one time. The V call is TRBV9, the J call TRBJ2-3; TRBD1 aligns across 7 bases. The CDR3 is 15 amino acids. Trimming took 4 bases from V and 0 from J; bases not matched to a gene: 5. Germline values: CDR1 SGDLS, CDR2 YYNGEE. In DNA form, the CDR3 reads TGTGCCAGCAGCAGTGGGACAGCCAGCACAGATACGCAGTATTTT. Residues: CASSSGTASTDTQYF.

The chain is built from TRBV9 and TRBJ1-3; unclear D gene. Trimming took off 4 bases at V and 4 bases at J, with 15 bases between the two ends. Germline V gene sequence: CDR1 SGDLS, CDR2 YYNGEE. The CDR3 runs to 15 residues. The CDR3 protein is CASSRSGDLGNTIYF. Written as DNA, the CDR3 is TGTGCCAGCAGCAGGTCCGGGGATTTAGGAAACACCATATATTTT.

The chain couples TRBV9 to TRBJ2-1; 10 bases fit TRBD1. This CDR3 contains 20 residues. V shed 3 bases, J shed 0 bases, and the junction held 15 bases outside the gene matches. Germline V gene lookup returns CDR1 SGDLS and CDR2 YYNGEE. This CDR3 is CASSEDRDRGYMGSYNEQFF. The CDR3 DNA reads TGTGCCAGCAGCGAGGATCGGGACAGGGGATATATGGGCTCCTACAATGAGCAGTTCTTC.

This rearrangement joins TRBV4-3 to TRBJ2-3; a weak D match, TRBD2 (5 bases). The CDR3 has 14 residues. The germline CDR1 and CDR2 sequences are LGHNA and YSLEER. V shed 0 bases and J shed 5 bases, with 9 bases lying between them. The CDR3 DNA is TGCGCCAGCAGCCAAGATAGGACTCTAGATACGCAGTATTTT. Amino acid sequence: CASSQDRTLDTQYF.

The chain combines TRBV7-2 with TRBJ1-6, with 7 nucleotides matching TRBD1. The CDR3 has 16 amino acids. Germline loops: CDR1 SGHTA, CDR2 FQGNSA. Trimming took 5 bases from V and 4 from J; bases not matched to a gene: 8. For the CDR3, the DNA is TGTGCCAGCAGCCCGAGGGACAGTGTATATAATTCACCCCTCCACTTT. This codes for CASSPRDSVYNSPLHF.

The rearrangement joins TRBV5-1 to TRBJ2-2, with 9 bases fitting TRBD2. V lost 0 bases, J lost 8 bases, and 8 bases stayed unmatched. CDR3 size: 16 residues. The germline V gene has CDR1 SGHRS and CDR2 YFSETQ. The CDR3 spells CASSLERGAGRGELFF. The CDR3 DNA is TGCGCCAGCAGCTTGGAGCGGGGGGCCGGTAGAGGGGAGCTGTTTTTT.

This clone was detected only once. This chain links TRBV4-1 with TRBJ2-1, with 8 bases identical to TRBD2. The CDR3 spans 16 residues. The V gene's germline CDR1 is MGHRA and CDR2 YSYEKL. V trimming: 2 bases; J trimming: 8 bases; junction bases outside the gene matches: 11. CDR3 loop: CASSQQLAGGWDEQFF. The CDR3 nucleotides read TGCGCCAGCAGCCAACAACTGGCGGGGGGCTGGGATGAGCAGTTCTTC.

This chain joins TRBV19 and TRBJ2-3, with D hard to call. V lost 7 bases, J lost 1 base, and 9 bases lay in between. The length of the CDR3 is 13 residues. Germline CDR1 LNHDA, CDR2 SQIVND (reference sequence). The CDR3 region has the DNA TGTGCCAGTATCGGAGAGCGCACAGATACGCAGTATTTT. As protein: CASIGERTDTQYF.

V gene TRBV6-6 combines with J gene TRBJ2-3; D may be TRBD2 (6 bases). The germline V and J ends were trimmed by 4 bases and 0 bases, with 11 bases remaining between them. The CDR3 has 15 amino acids. Looked up from germline, CDR1 is MNHNY and CDR2 is SVGAGI (reference sequence). CDR3 DNA: TGTGCCAGCAGTTTAGCGGATACTAGCACAGATACGCAGTATTTT. It codes for CASSLADTSTDTQYF.

This chain uses TRBV6-1 with TRBJ1-1; 8 bases fit TRBD1. Germline V gene lookup returns CDR1 MNHNS and CDR2 SASEGT. Trimming took 6 bases from V and 7 from J; bases not matched to a gene: 7. CDR3 length: 13 amino acids. CDR3 sequence reads: CASRTQGDGEAFF. CDR3 nucleotides: TGTGCCAGCAGAACACAGGGGGATGGTGAAGCTTTCTTT.